Described below is a single T cell receptor beta chain sequence and its context. Per the original data handling: Cell counts per sample came from amplifying reference gene primers. The table came from immunoSEQ multiplex PCR; TCRdb's copy has only in-frame clones and leaves some out. Clonal size and the V and J genes are those of that table, whereas D and trimming came from the DNA. The table has about 170,000 clones, 86% seen once. J gave up 5 bases and V 2 bases, and 7 bases lay outside the gene matches. Germline-derived CDR1 and CDR2 are LNHDA and SQIVND (reference sequence). This CDR3 is 15 amino acids long. The data are from a study of blood T cell repertoires in COVID-19. Study summary: There were acute and convalescent COVID-19 samples, and they came from the United States, Italy and Spain. Nucleic acid was either cDNA or gDNA, and it came from T cells, B-cell-depleted T cells, or PBMCs.

The receptor was isolated from a man aged 50 to 60 with active or convalescent COVID-19. The material sequenced was peripheral blood. The chain uses TRBV19 and TRBJ2-7; TRBD2 matches at 9 bases. CDR3 bases: TGTGCCAGTAGTATATTAGCGGGAGTCACCCACGAGCAGTACTTC. It codes for CASSILAGVTHEQYF.